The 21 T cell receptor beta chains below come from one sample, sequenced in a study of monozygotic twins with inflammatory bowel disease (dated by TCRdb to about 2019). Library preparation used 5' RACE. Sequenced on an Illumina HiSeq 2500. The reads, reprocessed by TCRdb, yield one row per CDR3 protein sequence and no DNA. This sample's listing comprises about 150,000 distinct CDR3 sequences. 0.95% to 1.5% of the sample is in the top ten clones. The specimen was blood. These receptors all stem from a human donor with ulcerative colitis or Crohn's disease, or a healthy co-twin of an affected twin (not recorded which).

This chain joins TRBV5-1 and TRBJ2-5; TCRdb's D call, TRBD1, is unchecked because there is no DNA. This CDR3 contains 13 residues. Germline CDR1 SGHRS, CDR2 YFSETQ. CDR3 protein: CASSLGQSTMVYF.

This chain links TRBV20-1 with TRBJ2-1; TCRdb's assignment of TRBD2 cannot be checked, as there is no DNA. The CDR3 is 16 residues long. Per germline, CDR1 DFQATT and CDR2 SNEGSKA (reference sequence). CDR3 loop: CSASSLAGVSYNEQFF.

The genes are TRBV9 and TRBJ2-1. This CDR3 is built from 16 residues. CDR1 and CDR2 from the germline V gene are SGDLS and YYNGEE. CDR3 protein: CASSETSLGSYNEQFF.

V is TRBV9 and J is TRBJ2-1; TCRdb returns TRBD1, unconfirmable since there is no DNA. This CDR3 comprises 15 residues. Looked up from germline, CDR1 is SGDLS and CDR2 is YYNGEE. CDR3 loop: CASSGATVKANEQFF.

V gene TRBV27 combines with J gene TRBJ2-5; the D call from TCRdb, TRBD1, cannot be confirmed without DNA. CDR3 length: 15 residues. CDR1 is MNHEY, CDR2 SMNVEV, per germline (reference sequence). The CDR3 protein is CASSSGQGAGETQYF.

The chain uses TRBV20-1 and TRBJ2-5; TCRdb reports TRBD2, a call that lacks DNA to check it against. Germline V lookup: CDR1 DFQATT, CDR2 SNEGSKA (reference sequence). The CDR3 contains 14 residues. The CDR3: CSAREKTSSVTQYF.

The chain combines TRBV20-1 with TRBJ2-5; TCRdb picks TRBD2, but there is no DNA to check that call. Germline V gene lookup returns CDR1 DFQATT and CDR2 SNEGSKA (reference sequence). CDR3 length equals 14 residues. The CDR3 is CSGGTSGSIETQYF.

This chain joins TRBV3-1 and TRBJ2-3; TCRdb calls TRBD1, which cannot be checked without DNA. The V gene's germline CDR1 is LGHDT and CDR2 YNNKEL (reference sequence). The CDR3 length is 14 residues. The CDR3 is CASSLTGEADTQYF.

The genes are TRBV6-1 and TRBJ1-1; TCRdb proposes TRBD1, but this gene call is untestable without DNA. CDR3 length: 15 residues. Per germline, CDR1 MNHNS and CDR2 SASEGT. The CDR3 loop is CASTLLRAGKTEAFF.

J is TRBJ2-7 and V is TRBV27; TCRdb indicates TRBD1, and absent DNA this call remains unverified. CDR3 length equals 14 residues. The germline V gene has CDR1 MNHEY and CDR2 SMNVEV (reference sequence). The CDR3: CASSWTGKGYEQYF.

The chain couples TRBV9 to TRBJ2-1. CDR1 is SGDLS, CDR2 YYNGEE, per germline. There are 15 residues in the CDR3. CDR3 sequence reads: CASSVDSFPYNEQFF.

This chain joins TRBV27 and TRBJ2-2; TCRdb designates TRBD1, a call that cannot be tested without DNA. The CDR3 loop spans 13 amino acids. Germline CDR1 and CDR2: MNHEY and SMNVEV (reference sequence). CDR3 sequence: CAVQGTNTGELFF.

CDR3 protein: CASSKLAGNTDTQYF. This rearrangement joins TRBV5-1 to TRBJ2-3; the D call from TCRdb, TRBD2, cannot be confirmed without DNA. The CDR3 has 15 residues. Germline CDR1 and CDR2: SGHRS and YFSETQ.

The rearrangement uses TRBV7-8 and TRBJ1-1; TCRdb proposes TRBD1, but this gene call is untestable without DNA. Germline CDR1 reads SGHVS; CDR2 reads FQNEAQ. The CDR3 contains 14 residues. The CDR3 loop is CASSRGTLNTEAFF.

This CDR3 reads CASSPEGGRAGDTQYF. This chain joins TRBV5-1 and TRBJ2-3; TCRdb indicates TRBD2, and absent DNA this call remains unverified. Germline V gene data show CDR1 as SGHRS and CDR2 as YFSETQ. The CDR3 totals 16 residues.

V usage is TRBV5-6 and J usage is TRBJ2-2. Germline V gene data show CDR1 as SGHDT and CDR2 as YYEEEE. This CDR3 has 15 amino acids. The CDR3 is CASSNTDGYTGELFF.

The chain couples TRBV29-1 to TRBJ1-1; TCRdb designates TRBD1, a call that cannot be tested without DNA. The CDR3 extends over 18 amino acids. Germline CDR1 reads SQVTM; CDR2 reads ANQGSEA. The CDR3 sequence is CSVYIARSGALSLAEAFF. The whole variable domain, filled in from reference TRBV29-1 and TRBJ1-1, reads SAVISQKPSRDICQRGTSLTIQCQVDSQVTMMFWYRQQPGQSLTLIATANQGSEATYESGFVIDKFPISRPNLTFSTLTVSNMSPEDSSIYLCSVYIARSGALSLAEAFFGQGTRLTVV.

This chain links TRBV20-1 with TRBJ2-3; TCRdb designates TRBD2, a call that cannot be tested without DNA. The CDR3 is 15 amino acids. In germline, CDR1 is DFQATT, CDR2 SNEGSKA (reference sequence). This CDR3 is CSARSGDGRADTQYF.

CDR3: CAGSFPSGENTEAFF. V usage is TRBV5-6 and J usage is TRBJ1-1; TCRdb's D call, TRBD1, is unchecked because there is no DNA. The V gene's germline CDR1 is SGHDT and CDR2 YYEEEE. This CDR3 comprises 15 residues.

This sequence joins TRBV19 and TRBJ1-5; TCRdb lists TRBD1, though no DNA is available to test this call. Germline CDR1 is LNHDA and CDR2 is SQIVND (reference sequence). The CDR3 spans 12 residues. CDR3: CASDRGNQPQHF.

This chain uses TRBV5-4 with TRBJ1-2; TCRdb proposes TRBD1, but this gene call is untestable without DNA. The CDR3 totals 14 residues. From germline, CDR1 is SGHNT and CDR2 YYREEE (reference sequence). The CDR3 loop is CASSLVQGPYGYTF.